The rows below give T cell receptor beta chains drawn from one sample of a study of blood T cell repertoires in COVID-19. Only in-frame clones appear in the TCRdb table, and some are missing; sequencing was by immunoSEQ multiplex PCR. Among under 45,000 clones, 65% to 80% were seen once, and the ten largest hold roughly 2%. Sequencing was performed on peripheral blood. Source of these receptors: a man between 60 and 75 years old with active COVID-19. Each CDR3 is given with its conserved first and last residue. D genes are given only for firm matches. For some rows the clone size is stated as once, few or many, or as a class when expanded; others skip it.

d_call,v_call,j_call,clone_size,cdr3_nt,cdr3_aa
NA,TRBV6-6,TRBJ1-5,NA,TGTGCCAGCACAGGGACTCCTCATAGCAATCAGCCCCAGCATTTT,CASTGTPHSNQPQHF
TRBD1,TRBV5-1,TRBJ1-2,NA,TGCGCCAGCAGCTCAACCGGGACAGGGCAAGGCTACACCTTC,CASSSTGTGQGYTF
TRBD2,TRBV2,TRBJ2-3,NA,TGTGCCAGCAGGAGGACCGGGACTAGCGGGGGGCTCAGCACAGATACGCAGTATTTT,CASRRTGTSGGLSTDTQYF
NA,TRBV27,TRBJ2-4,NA,TGTGCCAGCATGTCCGGGCAGGGTCACTTC,CASMSGQGHF
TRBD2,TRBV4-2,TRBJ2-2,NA,TGTGCCAGCAGCCAAAGACTAGCGGGTGGAGGGGGCACCGGGGAGCTGTTTTTT,CASSQRLAGGGGTGELFF
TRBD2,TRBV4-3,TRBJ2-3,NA,TGCGCCAGCAGCCAAGATGCGGGGGAGTGGACAGATACGCAGTATTTT,CASSQDAGEWTDTQYF
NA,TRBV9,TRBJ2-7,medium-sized,TGTGCCAGCAGCGCACCCCTTGGGGGCGGCGAGCAGTACTTC,CASSAPLGGGEQYF
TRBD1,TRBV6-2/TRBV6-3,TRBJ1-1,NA,TGTGCCAGCAGTGACAGGGGGGTATGGTGGGCTTTCTTT,CASSDRGVWWAFF
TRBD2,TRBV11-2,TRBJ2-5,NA,TGTGCCAGCAGCTTAGTCGGCGGGGGGGCCGGAGAGACCCAGTACTTC,CASSLVGGGAGETQYF
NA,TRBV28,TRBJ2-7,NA,TGTGCCAGCGAGGGCGGGATCTCCTACGAGCAGTACTTC,CASEGGISYEQYF
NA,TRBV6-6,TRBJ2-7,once,TGTGCCAGCAGAGGTCTCCTCGGGACATCCTCCATTTACTTC,CASRGLLGTSSIYF
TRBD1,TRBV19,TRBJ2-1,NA,TGTGCCAGTAGTATTTCTGGGGGTAGGACAGGGTCGGCATACAATGAGCAGTTCTTC,CASSISGGRTGSAYNEQFF
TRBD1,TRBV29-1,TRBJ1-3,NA,TGCAGCGTAAGACAGGGGGGAAGTGGAAACACCATATATTTT,CSVRQGGSGNTIYF
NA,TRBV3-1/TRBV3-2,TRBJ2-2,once,TGTGCCAGCAGCCAAGCGGGAGCCGTCTCCGGGGAGCTGTTTTTT,CASSQAGAVSGELFF
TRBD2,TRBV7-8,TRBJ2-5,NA,TGTGCCAGCAGCTTACGGGCGGGAGACGTACAGACCCAGTACTTC,CASSLRAGDVQTQYF
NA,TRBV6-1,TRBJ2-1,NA,TGTGCCAGCAGTGAAGCGACGGGAACTTACAATGAGCAGTTCTTC,CASSEATGTYNEQFF
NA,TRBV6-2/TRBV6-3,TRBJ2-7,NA,TGTGCCAGCAGTTATGGTGGCGGCGCCTACGAGCAGTACTTC,CASSYGGGAYEQYF
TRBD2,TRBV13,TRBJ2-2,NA,TGTGCCAGCAGCCAACTAGCGGAGTGGAACACCGGGGAGCTGTTTTTT,CASSQLAEWNTGELFF
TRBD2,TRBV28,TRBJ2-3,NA,TGTGCCAGTGCGGCAGCGGGAGGGCCCGAAGATACGCAGTATTTT,CASAAAGGPEDTQYF
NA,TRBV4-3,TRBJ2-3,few,TGCGCCAGCAGCCAAGATCGAACTGTCCATACGCAGTATTTT,CASSQDRTVHTQYF
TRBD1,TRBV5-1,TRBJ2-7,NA,TGCGCCAGCAGCACAGGACAGGGGGCAAAAAACGAGCAGTACTTC,CASSTGQGAKNEQYF
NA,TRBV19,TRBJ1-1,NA,TGTGCCAGTATTCCCGCGCAGGGTCAGCGTAACACTGAAGCTTTCTTT,CASIPAQGQRNTEAFF
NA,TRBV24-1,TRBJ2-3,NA,TGTGCCACCAGTGATCCCTCCGCAGGGGGGGATACGCAGTATTTT,CATSDPSAGGDTQYF
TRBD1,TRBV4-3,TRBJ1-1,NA,TGCGCCAGCAGCCCTGGGACAGAGAACACTGAAGCTTTCTTT,CASSPGTENTEAFF
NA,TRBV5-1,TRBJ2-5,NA,TGCGCCAGCAGCTTAGGGGTTGTGGCAGACGGCCAAGAGACCCAGTACTTC,CASSLGVVADGQETQYF
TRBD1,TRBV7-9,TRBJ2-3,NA,TGTGCCAGCAGCTCCTGGACAGGGCGGGGCACAGATACGCAGTATTTT,CASSSWTGRGTDTQYF
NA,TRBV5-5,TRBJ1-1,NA,TGTGCCAGCAGCAGGGGCACTGAAGCTTTCTTT,CASSRGTEAFF
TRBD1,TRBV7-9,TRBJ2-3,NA,TGTGCCAGCAGCCCGGGACAGGGATTCGATACGCAGTATTTT,CASSPGQGFDTQYF
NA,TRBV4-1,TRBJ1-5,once,TGCGCCAGCAGCCAGGCTTGGGGGGAGTATCAGCCCCAGCATTTT,CASSQAWGEYQPQHF
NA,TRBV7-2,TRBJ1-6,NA,TGTGCCAGCAGCTCGGAAACAGCAGGTTCACCCCTCCACTTT,CASSSETAGSPLHF
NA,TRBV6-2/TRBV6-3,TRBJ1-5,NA,TGTGCCAGCAGTTACTCGTACGGCGGTTATAGCAATCAGCCCCAGCATTTT,CASSYSYGGYSNQPQHF